This T cell receptor beta chain was captured by sequencing in a study of shared clonotypes between healthy human individuals. Donors had no recently reported acute infections or vaccinations and were HIV-negative. The CDR3 runs 16 residues. Germline V CDR1 and CDR2: MGHRA, YSYEKL. V was pared by 4 bases and J by 7 bases, with 8 bases of the junction left unmatched. Sequencing was performed with immunoSEQ multiplex PCR; in TCRdb, only in-frame clones are kept and a portion is missing. The sample has approximately 530,000 clones; 90% to 96% are singletons. The chain links TRBV4-1 to TRBJ2-2; 11 bases align to TRBD2. This sequence was found in a woman aged 25 to 45 in good health. Sequencing was done on a sample of naive CD4+ T cells sorted from blood. Subset in this sample: CD45RA+ positively selected. CDR3 DNA: TGCGCCAGCAGCCGCCTAGCGGGAGGTTTAAGCGGGGAGCTGTTTTTT. It encodes CASSRLAGGLSGELFF.